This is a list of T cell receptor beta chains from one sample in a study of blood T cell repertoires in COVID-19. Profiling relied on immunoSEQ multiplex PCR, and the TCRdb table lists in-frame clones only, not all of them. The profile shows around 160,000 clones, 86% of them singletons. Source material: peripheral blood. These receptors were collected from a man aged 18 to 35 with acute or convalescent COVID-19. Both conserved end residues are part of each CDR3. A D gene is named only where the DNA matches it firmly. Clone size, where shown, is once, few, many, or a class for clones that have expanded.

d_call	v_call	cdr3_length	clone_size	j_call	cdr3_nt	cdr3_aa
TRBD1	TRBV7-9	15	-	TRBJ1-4	TGTGCCAGCAGCTTAAAGGGACAGGGCAACGAAAAACTGTTTTTT	CASSLKGQGNEKLFF
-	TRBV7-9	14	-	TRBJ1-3	TGTGCCAGCAACCTGGGGGGTTCTGGAAACACCATATATTTT	CASNLGGSGNTIYF
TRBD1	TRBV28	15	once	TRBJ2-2	TGTGCCAGCAGTTCGGGACAGGGAAGGACCGGGGAGCTGTTTTTT	CASSSGQGRTGELFF
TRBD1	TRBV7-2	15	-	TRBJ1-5	TGTGCCAGCAGCTGGACAGGGGTTAGCAATCAGCCCCAGCATTTT	CASSWTGVSNQPQHF
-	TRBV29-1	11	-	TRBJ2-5	TGCAGCGTTGACAGAAAAGAGACCCAGTACTTC	CSVDRKETQYF
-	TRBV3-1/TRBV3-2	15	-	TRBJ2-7	TGTGCCAGCAGCCCGTCCCGGGTTGGGAGTTACGAGCAGTACTTC	CASSPSRVGSYEQYF
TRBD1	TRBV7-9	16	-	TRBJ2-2	TGTGCCAGCAGCGATGGACAGGGCCCCTACACCGGGGAGCTGTTTTTT	CASSDGQGPYTGELFF
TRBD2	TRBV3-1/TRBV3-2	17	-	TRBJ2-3	TGTGCCAGCAGCCAAGGACTAGCGGGGGGGTTGACAGATACGCAGTATTTT	CASSQGLAGGLTDTQYF
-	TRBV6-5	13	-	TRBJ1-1	TGTGCCAGCAGTTACACAGGGTACACTGAAGCTTTCTTT	CASSYTGYTEAFF
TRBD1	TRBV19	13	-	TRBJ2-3	TGTGCCAGTAGTATCCAGGGGGTTGATACGCAGTATTTT	CASSIQGVDTQYF
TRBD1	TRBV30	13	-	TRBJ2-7	TGTGCCTGGAGTGCCGGGACAGGGGACGAGCAGTACTTC	CAWSAGTGDEQYF
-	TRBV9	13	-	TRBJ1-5	TGTGCCAGCTCCGCGGGCCCGAATCAGCCCCAGCATTTT	CASSAGPNQPQHF
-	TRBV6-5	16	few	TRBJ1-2	TGTGCCAGCAGTTACACCTCACCGCTACCGAGGGATGGCTACACCTTC	CASSYTSPLPRDGYTF
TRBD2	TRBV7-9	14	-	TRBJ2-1	TGTGCCAGCAGCTTGCTAGCGGGTTACAATGAGCAGTTCTTC	CASSLLAGYNEQFF
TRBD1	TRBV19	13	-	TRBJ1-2	TGTGCCAGTAGTGTGGGACAGGCCTATGGCTACACCTTC	CASSVGQAYGYTF
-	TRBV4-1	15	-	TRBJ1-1	TGCGCCAGCAGCCAAGGTCCGGGGGTGAACACTGAAGCTTTCTTT	CASSQGPGVNTEAFF
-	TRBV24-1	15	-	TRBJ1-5	TGTGCCACCTCATCGAGAGGGTATGGCAATCAGCCCCAGCATTTT	CATSSRGYGNQPQHF
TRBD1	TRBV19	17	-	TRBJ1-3	TGTGCCAGTAGTGATACCGGGACAGGGGTCTCTGGAAACACCATATATTTT	CASSDTGTGVSGNTIYF
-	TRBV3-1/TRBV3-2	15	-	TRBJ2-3	TGTGCCAGCAGGAAGCGTGACAGTTACACAGATACGCAGTATTTT	CASRKRDSYTDTQYF
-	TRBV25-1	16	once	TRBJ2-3	TGTGCCAGCAGTCCCCGGTCCGGGAGTCCCACAGATACGCAGTATTTT	CASSPRSGSPTDTQYF
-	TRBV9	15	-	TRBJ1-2	TGTGCCAGCAGCGCCCTGGGAGGGTCAAACTATGGCTACACCTTC	CASSALGGSNYGYTF
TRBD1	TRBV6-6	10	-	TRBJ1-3	TGTGCCAGTGGGACAGGCACCATATATTTT	CASGTGTIYF
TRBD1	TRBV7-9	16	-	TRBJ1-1	TGTGCCAGCAGCTTTGCCGGGACAGGGATGAACACTGAAGCTTTCTTT	CASSFAGTGMNTEAFF
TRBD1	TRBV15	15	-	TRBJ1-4	TGTGCCACCAGCATTGACAGGGGACCTAATGAAAAACTGTTTTTT	CATSIDRGPNEKLFF
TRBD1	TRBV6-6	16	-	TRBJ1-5	TGTGCCAGCAGTTATCTTCCAGGGGGTGGCAATCAGCCCCAGCATTTT	CASSYLPGGGNQPQHF
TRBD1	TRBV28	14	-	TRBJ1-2	TGTGCCAGCAGTCCAAGGGACAGGGAGGCTGGCTACACCTTC	CASSPRDREAGYTF
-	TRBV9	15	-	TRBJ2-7	TGTGCCAGCAGCGACCACCGCCGGGAGTCCTACGAGCAGTACTTC	CASSDHRRESYEQYF
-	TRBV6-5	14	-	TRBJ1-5	TGTGCCAGCAGCCAGCGAACGGGCAATCAGCCCCAGCATTTT	CASSQRTGNQPQHF
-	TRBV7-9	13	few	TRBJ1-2	TGTGCCAGCAGCCTTCAGGGGAACTATGGCTACACCTTC	CASSLQGNYGYTF
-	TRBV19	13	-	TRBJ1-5	TGTGCCAGTAGCCCGGGGAACAATCAGCCCCAGCATTTT	CASSPGNNQPQHF
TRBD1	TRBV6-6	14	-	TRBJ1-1	TGTGCCAGCAGTCAAACAGGGGGGAACACTGAAGCTTTCTTT	CASSQTGGNTEAFF
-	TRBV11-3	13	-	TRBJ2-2	TGTGCCAGCTCGTCGGGGGGCCTCGGGGAGCTGTTTTTT	CASSSGGLGELFF
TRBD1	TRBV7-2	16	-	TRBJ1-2	TGTGCCAGCAGTCTAGGGGGGACAGAATATAACTATGGCTACACCTTC	CASSLGGTEYNYGYTF
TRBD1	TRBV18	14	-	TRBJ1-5	TGTGCCAGCTCACGGACAGGGGGTAATCAGCCCCAGCATTTT	CASSRTGGNQPQHF
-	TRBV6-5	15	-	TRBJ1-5	TGTGCCAGCAGTTACGCCGGTAATAGCAATCAGCCCCAGCATTTT	CASSYAGNSNQPQHF
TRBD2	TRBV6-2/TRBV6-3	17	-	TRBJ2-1	TGTGCCAGCAGTTACTCGAGAGGCGGGGGGGCGTACAATGAGCAGTTCTTC	CASSYSRGGGAYNEQFF
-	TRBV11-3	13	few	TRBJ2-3	TGTGCCAGCAGGGACAGTCACACAGATACGCAGTATTTT	CASRDSHTDTQYF
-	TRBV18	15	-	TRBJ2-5	TGTGCCAGCTCACCTATTCGGAGGGAGCAAGAGACCCAGTACTTC	CASSPIRREQETQYF
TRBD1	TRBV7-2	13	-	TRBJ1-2	TGTGCCAGCAGCTCGACAGGGGGCTATGGCTACACCTTC	CASSSTGGYGYTF
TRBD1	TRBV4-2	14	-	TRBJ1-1	TGTGCCAGCAGCCAAGGACAGGGGGCTTCTGAAGCTTTCTTT	CASSQGQGASEAFF
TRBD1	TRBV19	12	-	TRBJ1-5	TGTGCCAGTAGATCCTCCAGGGGGACCCAGCATTTT	CASRSSRGTQHF
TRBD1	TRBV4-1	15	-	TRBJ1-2	TGCGCCAGCAGCCAGCCTTTGGACAGGGGCTATGGCTACACCTTC	CASSQPLDRGYGYTF
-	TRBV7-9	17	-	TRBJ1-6	TGTGCCAGCAGCCGGGGGGGCCCTCGCGGAGATAATTCACCCCTCCACTTT	CASSRGGPRGDNSPLHF
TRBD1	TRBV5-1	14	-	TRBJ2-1	TGCGCCAGCAGCTTAGGGCAGGGGGAGAGAGAGCAGTTCTTC	CASSLGQGEREQFF
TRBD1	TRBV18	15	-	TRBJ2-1	TGTGCCAGCTCACCCGGGACAGGGGGCGAAAATGGGCAGTTCTTC	CASSPGTGGENGQFF
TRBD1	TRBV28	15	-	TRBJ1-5	TGTGCCAGCAGATTTACAGGGGCCCTCAATCAGCCCCAGCATTTT	CASRFTGALNQPQHF
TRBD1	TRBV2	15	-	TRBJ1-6	TGTGCCAGCAGGAGGGACAGTCAATCCAATTCACCCCTCCACTTT	CASRRDSQSNSPLHF
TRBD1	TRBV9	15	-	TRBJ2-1	TGTGCCAGCAGCGCCGGGACAGGGGCCTACAATGAGCAGTTCTTC	CASSAGTGAYNEQFF
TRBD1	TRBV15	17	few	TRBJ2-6	TGTGCCACCAGCAGAGCTCTCAGGACAGGGGGTTTCAACGTCCTGACTTTC	CATSRALRTGGFNVLTF
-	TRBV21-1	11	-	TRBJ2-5	TGTGCCAGCACCCTCGAAGAGACCCAGTACTTC	CASTLEETQYF
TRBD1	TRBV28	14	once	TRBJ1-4	TGTGCCAGCAGGACTACAGGGGGCGGGGAAAAACTGTTTTTT	CASRTTGGGEKLFF
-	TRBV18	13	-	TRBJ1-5	TGTGCCAGCGCGAGGGATAGCAATCAGCCCCAGCATTTT	CASARDSNQPQHF